Listed here are 19 T cell receptor beta chains from one sample, sequenced in a study of beta chain features in type 1 diabetes. Sequencing targeted expressed TCRB transcripts, as all isolated RNA had been reverse transcribed. Data came from immunoSEQ multiplex PCR; TCRdb stores just in-frame clones and leaves some out. This table holds about 900,000 clones, about a sixth found once. The sample consisted of naive CD4+ T cells from blood. These receptors originate from a woman aged 18 to 35 in good health.

This chain links TRBV7-2 with TRBJ2-7; D remains ambiguous. V lost 2 bases and J lost 4, with 9 bases in between. The CDR3 length is 13 residues. Germline lookup yields CDR1 SGHTA and CDR2 FQGNSA. The CDR3 region has the DNA TGTGCCAGCAGCTTAATAGAAAGATACGAGCAGTACTTC. It is translated as CASSLIERYEQYF.

The V call is TRBV7-8, the J call TRBJ2-5; D might be TRBD1 or TRBD2, each matching 5 bases. The V gene's germline CDR1 is SGHVS and CDR2 FQNEAQ. There are 13 residues in the CDR3. Trimming removed 5 bases at V and 7 bases at J, with 14 bases between. The DNA of the CDR3 is TGTGCCAGCAGCCCACAGGACTCAGCGACCCAGTACTTC. As protein: CASSPQDSATQYF.

V usage is TRBV18 and J usage is TRBJ1-3, with D uncertain. Germline V gene data show CDR1 as KGHSH and CDR2 as LQKENI. The CDR3 extends over 16 amino acids. V shed 3 bases and J shed 1 base, with 13 bases lying between them. The CDR3 region is CASSPRTSLSGNTIYF. In DNA form, the CDR3 reads TGTGCCAGCTCACCGAGGACTTCCCTTTCTGGAAACACCATATATTTT.

V and J are TRBV19 and TRBJ2-1, with a weak D call TRBD2 (6 bases). The CDR3 consists of 14 residues. V lost 1 base to trimming and J lost 6 bases, with 10 bases between them. Per the germline V gene, CDR1 is LNHDA and CDR2 is SQIVND (reference sequence). The DNA for the CDR3 is TGTGCCAGTAGTATAGGACTTAGCGGCAATGAGCAGTTCTTC. The encoded protein is CASSIGLSGNEQFF.

V is TRBV5-1 and J is TRBJ2-3; D unresolved. The CDR3 length is 14 residues. Germline-derived CDR1 and CDR2 are SGHRS and YFSETQ. V was clipped by 5 bases and J by 6 bases, with 16 bases between them. The CDR3 sequence: CASSLSYSSDTQYF. Here the CDR3 DNA reads TGCGCCAGCAGTCTCTCCTACAGTTCGGATACGCAGTATTTT.

This chain uses TRBV9 with TRBJ1-2; a weak D match, TRBD1 (6 bases). Germline V gene sequence: CDR1 SGDLS, CDR2 YYNGEE. The CDR3 consists of 15 residues. V lost 0 bases and J 5 bases, leaving 14 bases between the germline ends. CDR3 residues: CASSVAPGTLYGYTF. The CDR3 DNA reads as TGTGCCAGCAGCGTAGCGCCCGGGACACTTTATGGCTACACCTTC.

The rearrangement uses TRBV7-9 and TRBJ2-3; 8 bases line up with TRBD2. CDR3 length: 18 residues. The J segment lost 3 bases and the V segment lost 4 bases, leaving 15 bases of the junction unmatched. The germline CDR1 and CDR2 sequences are SEHNR and FQNEAQ (reference sequence). The CDR3 sequence is CASSSPFQAGDVTDTQYF. CDR3 DNA: TGTGCCAGCAGCTCCCCCTTTCAAGCGGGAGATGTTACAGATACGCAGTATTTT.

V gene TRBV10-3 combines with J gene TRBJ2-1, with unresolved D. CDR1 is ENHRY and CDR2 is SYGVKD in the germline V gene. The CDR3 has 13 residues. With 7 bases removed from V and 5 bases from J, the gap between germline ends came to 12 bases. The CDR3 sequence is CAITQGLDNEQFF. DNA of the CDR3: TGTGCCATCACCCAAGGCCTAGACAATGAGCAGTTCTTC.

This clone was seen more than once but under ten times. The chain combines TRBV7-2 with TRBJ2-7; D perhaps matches TRBD1 (6 bases). V lost 3 bases to trimming and J lost 9 bases, with 21 bases between them. The germline V gene encodes CDR1 SGHTA and CDR2 FQGNSA. CDR3 length: 15 amino acids. In DNA form, the CDR3 reads TGTGCCAGCAGCTTGGGGGCACCCCTGCTTGGCGGGCAGTACTTC. As protein: CASSLGAPLLGGQYF.

V usage is TRBV6-5 and J usage is TRBJ2-1; 10 nucleotides align to TRBD2. This CDR3 is built from 15 residues. Germline CDR1 reads MNHEY; CDR2 reads SVGAGI. Trimming removed 3 bases from V and 2 bases from J; junction bases left unmatched: 1. The chain's CDR3 is CASSYLAGAYNEQFF. In nucleotides, the CDR3 is TGTGCCAGCAGTTATCTAGCGGGGGCCTACAATGAGCAGTTCTTC.

The table lists this clone with a few counts. This chain links TRBV25-1 with TRBJ2-7; TRBD2 agrees at 12 bases. Germline trimming cut 10 bases from V and 2 bases from J; bases unmatched to any gene: 3. The CDR3 totals 13 residues. In germline, CDR1 is MGHDK, CDR2 SYGVNS. The CDR3 region is CATGLAGTYEQYF. The CDR3 region has the DNA TGTGCCACCGGACTAGCGGGAACCTACGAGCAGTACTTC.

This clone was seen only a few times. The chain joins TRBV6-6 to TRBJ2-2; no reliable D call. Germline V lookup: CDR1 MNHNY, CDR2 SVGAGI (reference sequence). The CDR3 runs 15 residues. V lost 6 bases to trimming and J lost 1 base, with 12 bases between them. The CDR3 spells CASRLTRMNTGELFF. CDR3 DNA sequence: TGTGCCAGCAGGCTAACCCGCATGAACACCGGGGAGCTGTTTTTT.

This clone was detected a few times. The genes are TRBV5-8 and TRBJ1-5; D gene ambiguous. The V end was cut by 1 base, the J end by 3 bases, with 8 bases between. The CDR3 extends over 14 amino acids. Germline-derived CDR1 and CDR2 are SGHTS and YDEGEE. CDR3 residues: CASSLWALNQPQHF. As DNA, the CDR3 is TGTGCCAGCAGCTTGTGGGCACTCAATCAGCCCCAGCATTTT.

A few counts support this clone. V usage is TRBV7-2 and J usage is TRBJ2-3; no firm D call. Looked up from germline, CDR1 is SGHTA and CDR2 is FQGNSA. CDR3 length equals 13 residues. The ends were cut back, 2 bases at V and 6 bases at J, with 9 bases in the middle. This CDR3 reads CASSLRLLDTQYF. The CDR3 DNA reads TGTGCCAGCAGCTTAAGGCTATTGGATACGCAGTATTTT.

There are a few counts of this clone. This chain connects TRBV29-1 to TRBJ2-5, with TRBD1 as a possible D gene (6 bases). The ends were cut back, 4 bases at V and 5 bases at J, with 17 bases in the middle. Germline V gene lookup returns CDR1 SQVTM and CDR2 ANQGSEA. CDR3 length equals 14 residues. The CDR3 DNA reads as TGCAGCGTTGTCAGAAGAAACAGGGTCGAGACCCAGTACTTC. Its translation is CSVVRRNRVETQYF.

This clone appeared once. This is likely a read error, given that the CDR3 carries no conserved phenylalanine or tryptophan at its end. This chain connects TRBV19 to TRBJ1-1; a possible D gene is TRBD1 (6 bases). The germline V gene encodes CDR1 LNHDA and CDR2 SQIVND (reference sequence). The CDR3 has 13 amino acids. V lost 6 bases and J lost 7, with 15 bases in between. The CDR3: CASRNREEREAFL. Written as DNA, the CDR3 is TGTGCCAGTAGAAACAGGGAAGAGCGTGAAGCTTTCCTT.

V usage is TRBV7-8 and J usage is TRBJ2-1; 9 nucleotides match TRBD2. Germline V gene data show CDR1 as SGHVS and CDR2 as FQNEAQ. The ends lost 3 bases at V and 0 bases at J; junction bases unmatched: 12. The CDR3 consists of 19 residues. The CDR3 DNA reads as TGTGCCAGCAGCTTTAGCGGGGGAGGCACCCGTAGCTCCTACAATGAGCAGTTCTTC. Encoded protein: CASSFSGGGTRSSYNEQFF.

This chain links TRBV20-1 with TRBJ2-1, with 7 bases matching TRBD2. CDR3 length: 10 amino acids. V was pared by 5 bases and J by 13 bases, with 5 bases of the junction left unmatched. The germline CDR1 and CDR2 sequences are DFQATT and SNEGSKA (reference sequence). The CDR3 DNA reads as TGCAGTGCTGAGTGGGAGGGCCAGTTCTTC. It yields the protein CSAEWEGQFF.

Comments on this clone: Additional DNA sequences in this sample encode the identical CDR3. V gene TRBV18 combines with J gene TRBJ2-1, with TRBD1 matching 10 bases. This CDR3 region has 14 residues. Looked up from germline, CDR1 is KGHSH and CDR2 is LQKENI. Trimming at V came to 3 bases and at J to 5 bases, leaving 1 base not matched to a gene. CDR3 protein: CASSPGTGDNEQFF. CDR3 nucleotide sequence: TGTGCCAGCTCACCCGGGACAGGGGACAATGAGCAGTTCTTC.